This record looks at one T cell receptor (beta chain) sequence and its context. No antigen is known for it. The sample belongs to a study of CD4 T cells in relation to SARS-CoV-2 and coronaviruses. Study-wide points: No crossreactivity against non-spike viral proteins was tested here.

Uncultured naive and memory CD4+ T cells supplied DNA for deep TCR-beta sequencing. Produced via immunoSEQ multiplex PCR; TCRdb's table is partial and in-frame only. Here the sample spans 35,000 to 40,000 clones, 70% to 90% being singletons. The germline V gene has CDR1 SEHNR and CDR2 FQNEAQ (reference sequence). J gave up 4 bases and V 4 bases, and 5 bases lay outside the gene matches. The CDR3 loop spans 15 amino acids. The V call is TRBV7-9, the J call TRBJ2-3, with 10 bases fitting TRBD2. The sample taken for sequencing was memory CD4+ T cells from PBMCs. The TCR comes from an adult with COVID-19. The CDR3 bases are TGTGCCAGCAGCTATAGCGGGAGGTCGGCAGATACGCAGTATTTT. Translated: CASSYSGRSADTQYF. The complete variable domain, with remaining parts taken from reference TRBV7-9 and TRBJ2-3, reads DTGVSQNPRHKITKRGQNVTFRCDPISEHNRLYWYRQTLGQGPEFLTYFQNEAQLEKSRLLSDRFSAERPKGSFSTLEIQRTEQGDSAMYLCASSYSGRSADTQYFGPGTRLTVL.